This is a list of T cell receptor beta chains from one sample in a study of PD-1 blockade in classical Hodgkin lymphoma. The table came from immunoSEQ multiplex PCR; TCRdb's copy has only in-frame clones and leaves some out. The sample yields over 4,000 clones, 85% to 90% seen once. The source material was CD8+ T cells from blood. The receptors were gathered from a human donor with classical Hodgkin lymphoma. Each CDR3 is given with its conserved first and last residue. The order of the fields is J gene, V gene, CDR3 protein.

TRBJ2-6	TRBV28	CASSGGQFSGANVLTF
TRBJ1-6	TRBV13	CASSHRDSPLALHF
TRBJ2-5	TRBV11-2	CASSLVSWETQYF
TRBJ2-6	TRBV9	CASSVEREPSGANVLTF
TRBJ1-2	TRBV28	CASSLVEGYTF
TRBJ1-5	TRBV7-2	CASSLRTGQPQHF
TRBJ1-1	TRBV12-5	CASGSTRTEAFF
TRBJ2-7	TRBV13	CASSLGTGSVEQYF
TRBJ2-5	TRBV11-3	CASSLDRRSSLETQYF
TRBJ2-1	TRBV29-1	CSVEDGWGRGYNEQFF
TRBJ2-1	TRBV7-6	CASSLMSRALHENEQFF
TRBJ1-4	TRBV6-6	CASRGDDEKLFF
TRBJ2-7	TRBV16	CASSHRLQGYEQYF
TRBJ1-2	TRBV7-2	CASSPWDKGYTF
TRBJ2-5	TRBV13	CASSLGSSGSRETQYF
TRBJ1-5	TRBV28	CAIRRGLSASNQPQHF
TRBJ1-2	TRBV5-1	CASTLDGTNYGYTF
TRBJ1-5	TRBV4-3	CASSHNNQPQHF
TRBJ2-2	TRBV19	CASSIGGTPGELFF